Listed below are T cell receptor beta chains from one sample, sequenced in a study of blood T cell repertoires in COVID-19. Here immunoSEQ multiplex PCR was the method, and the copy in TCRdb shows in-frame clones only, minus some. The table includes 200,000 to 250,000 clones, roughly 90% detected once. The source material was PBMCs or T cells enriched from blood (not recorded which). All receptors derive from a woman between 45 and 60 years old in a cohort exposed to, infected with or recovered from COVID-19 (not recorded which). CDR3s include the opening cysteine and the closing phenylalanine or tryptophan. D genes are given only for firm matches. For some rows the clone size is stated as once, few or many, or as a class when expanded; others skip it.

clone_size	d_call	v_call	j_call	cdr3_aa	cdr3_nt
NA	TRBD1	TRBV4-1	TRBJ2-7	CASSQVLSTGGPYEQYF	TGCGCCAGCAGCCAAGTCCTATCGACAGGGGGTCCGTACGAGCAGTACTTC
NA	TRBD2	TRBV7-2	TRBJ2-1	CASSRHWGLAGKAYNEQFF	TGTGCCAGCAGCCGTCATTGGGGACTAGCGGGAAAAGCCTACAATGAGCAGTTCTTC
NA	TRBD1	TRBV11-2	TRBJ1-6	CASSFDRAGNSPLHF	TGTGCCAGCAGCTTTGACAGGGCTGGCAATTCACCCCTCCACTTT
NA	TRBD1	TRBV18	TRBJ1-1	CASSPWDRAPEAFF	TGTGCCAGCTCACCGTGGGACAGGGCTCCTGAAGCTTTCTTT
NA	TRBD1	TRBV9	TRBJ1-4	CASSGGQNNEKLFF	TGTGCCAGCAGCGGGGGACAGAATAATGAAAAACTGTTTTTT
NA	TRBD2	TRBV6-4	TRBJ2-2	CASSEASGGTGELFF	TGTGCCAGCAGTGAAGCTAGCGGGGGGACCGGGGAGCTGTTTTTT
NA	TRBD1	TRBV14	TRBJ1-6	CASSQTGNSPLHF	TGTGCCAGCAGCCAGACAGGGAATTCACCCCTCCACTTT
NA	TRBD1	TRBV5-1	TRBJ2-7	CASSLGGTGLYEQYF	TGCGCCAGCAGCCTTGGAGGGACAGGACTCTACGAGCAGTACTTC
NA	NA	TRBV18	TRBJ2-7	CASSPRRGGKNEQYF	TGTGCCAGCTCACCACGAAGGGGGGGGAAGAACGAGCAGTACTTC
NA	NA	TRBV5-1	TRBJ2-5	CASSEGLRTQETQYF	TGCGCCAGCAGCGAGGGCCTGCGTACGCAAGAGACCCAGTACTTC
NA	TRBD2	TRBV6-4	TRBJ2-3	CASSDSERGGSDTQYF	TGTGCCAGCAGTGACTCGGAGCGGGGGGGGTCAGATACGCAGTATTTT
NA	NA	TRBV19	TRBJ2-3	CASSMGGARGDTQYF	TGTGCCAGTAGTATGGGGGGGGCGCGTGGAGATACGCAGTATTTT
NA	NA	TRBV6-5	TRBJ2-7	CASRGLTSTYEQYF	TGTGCCAGCAGGGGACTGACTTCGACCTACGAGCAGTACTTC
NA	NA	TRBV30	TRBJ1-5	CAWSVGGVAQPQHF	TGTGCCTGGAGTGTTGGGGGGGTGGCTCAGCCCCAGCATTTT
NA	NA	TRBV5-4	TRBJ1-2	CASSAGTLNPGYTF	TGTGCCAGCAGCGCCGGGACATTAAATCCTGGCTACACCTTC
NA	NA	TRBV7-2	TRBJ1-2	CASSRRTVNYGYTF	TGTGCCAGCAGCAGACGGACTGTGAACTATGGCTACACCTTC
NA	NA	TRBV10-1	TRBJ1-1	CASSRDTGRAEAFF	TGCGCCAGCAGCCGGGACACGGGCCGGGCTGAAGCTTTCTTT
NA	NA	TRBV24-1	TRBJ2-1	CATSDLAGASTNEQFF	TGTGCCACCAGTGATTTGGCGGGGGCCTCAACAAATGAGCAGTTCTTC
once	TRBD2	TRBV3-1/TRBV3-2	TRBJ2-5	CASSQGTSGGGTQYF	TGTGCCAGCAGCCAAGGGACTAGCGGGGGCGGGACCCAGTACTTC